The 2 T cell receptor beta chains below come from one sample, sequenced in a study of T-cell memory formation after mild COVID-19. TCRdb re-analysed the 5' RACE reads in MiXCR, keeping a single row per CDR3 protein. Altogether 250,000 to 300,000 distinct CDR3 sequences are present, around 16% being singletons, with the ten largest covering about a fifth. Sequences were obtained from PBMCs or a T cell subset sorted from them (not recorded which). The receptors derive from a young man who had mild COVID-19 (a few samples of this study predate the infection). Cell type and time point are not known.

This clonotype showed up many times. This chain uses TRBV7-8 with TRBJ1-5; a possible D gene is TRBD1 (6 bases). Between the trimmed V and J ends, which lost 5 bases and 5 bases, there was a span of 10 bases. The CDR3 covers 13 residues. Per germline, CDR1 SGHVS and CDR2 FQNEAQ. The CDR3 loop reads CASSPGQHQPQHF. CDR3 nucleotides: TGTGCCAGCAGCCCCGGACAGCATCAGCCCCAGCATTTT.

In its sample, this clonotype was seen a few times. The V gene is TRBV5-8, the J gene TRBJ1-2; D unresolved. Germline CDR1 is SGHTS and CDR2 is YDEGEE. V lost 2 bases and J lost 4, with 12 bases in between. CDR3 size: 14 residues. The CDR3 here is CASSFLGRGYGYTF. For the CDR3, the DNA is TGTGCCAGCAGCTTCCTCGGCCGGGGCTATGGCTACACCTTC.